This T cell receptor (beta chain) was obtained from a study of radiotherapy plus CTLA-4 blockade in lung cancer. Germline assignment: CDR1 MNHEY and CDR2 SMNVEV (reference sequence). Trimming took 3 bases from V and 0 from J, leaving 9 bases between them. The CDR3 contains 16 residues. Here immunoSEQ multiplex PCR was the method, and the copy in TCRdb shows in-frame clones only, minus some. Of under 100,000 clones listed, around four fifths are singletons. Receiving focal radiation plus CTLA-4 blockade with ipilimumab were patients who had chemo-refractory metastatic non-small-cell lung cancer. The chain joins TRBV27 to TRBJ1-6; possibly TRBD1 for D (5 bases). Source: peripheral blood, taken from a patient treated with radiotherapy plus ipilimumab. The receptor comes from a human donor with non-small cell lung cancer that progressed on radiotherapy plus ipilimumab. CDR3 nucleotides: TGTGCCAGCAGTTTTGAGGGGAGCTCCTATAATTCACCCCTCCACTTT. Translating it yields CASSFEGSSYNSPLHF.